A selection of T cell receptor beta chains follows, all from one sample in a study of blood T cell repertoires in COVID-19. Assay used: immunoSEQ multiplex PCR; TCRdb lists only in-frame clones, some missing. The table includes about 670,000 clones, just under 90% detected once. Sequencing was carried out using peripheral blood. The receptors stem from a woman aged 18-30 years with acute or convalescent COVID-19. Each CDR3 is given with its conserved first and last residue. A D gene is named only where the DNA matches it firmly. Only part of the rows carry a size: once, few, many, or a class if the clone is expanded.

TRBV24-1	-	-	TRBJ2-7	CATSDGRSYEQYF	TGTGCCACCAGTGATGGCAGGTCGTACGAGCAGTACTTC
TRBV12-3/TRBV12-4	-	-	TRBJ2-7	CATQRGYEQYF	TGTGCCACCCAGCGCGGATACGAGCAGTACTTC
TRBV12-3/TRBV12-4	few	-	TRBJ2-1	CASSSYNEQFF	TGTGCCAGCAGTTCGTACAATGAGCAGTTCTTC
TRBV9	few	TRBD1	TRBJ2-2	CASSVTGAQNTGELFF	TGTGCCAGCAGCGTGACAGGGGCACAGAACACCGGGGAGCTGTTTTTT
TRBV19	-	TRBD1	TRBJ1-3	CASSTTGVAGNTIYF	TGTGCCAGTAGTACGACAGGGGTGGCTGGAAACACCATATATTTT
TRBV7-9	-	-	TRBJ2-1	CASTSQRSRDSYNEQFF	TGTGCCAGCACCTCCCAAAGGTCGAGGGACTCCTACAATGAGCAGTTCTTC
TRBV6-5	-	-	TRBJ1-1	CASSYSGGLNTEAFF	TGTGCCAGCAGTTACTCCGGCGGCCTGAACACTGAAGCTTTCTTT
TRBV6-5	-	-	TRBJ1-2	CASRPQGGVYYGYTF	TGTGCCAGTAGACCCCAGGGTGGAGTCTACTATGGCTACACCTTC
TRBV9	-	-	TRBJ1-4	CASSVGDSSGEKLFF	TGTGCCAGCAGCGTAGGGGATTCAAGCGGCGAAAAACTGTTTTTT
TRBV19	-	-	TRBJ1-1	CASKEDRGRTEAFF	TGTGCCAGTAAAGAAGATCGGGGTCGGACTGAAGCTTTCTTT
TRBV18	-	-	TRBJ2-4	CASSPPVGGLAKNIQYF	TGTGCCAGCTCACCTCCCGTGGGGGGACTAGCCAAAAACATTCAGTACTTC
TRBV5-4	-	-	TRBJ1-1	CASSLASTSKTEAFF	TGTGCCAGCAGCTTGGCCTCGACATCAAAGACTGAAGCTTTCTTT
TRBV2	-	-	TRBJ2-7	CASISQGRGREQYF	TGTGCCAGCATCTCACAGGGCAGGGGGAGGGAGCAGTACTTC
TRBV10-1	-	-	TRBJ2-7	CASTPRGEQYF	TGCGCCAGCACACCACGGGGCGAGCAGTACTTC
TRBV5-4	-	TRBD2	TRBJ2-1	CASEPGGADYNEQFF	TGTGCCAGCGAGCCCGGGGGGGCGGACTATAATGAGCAGTTCTTC
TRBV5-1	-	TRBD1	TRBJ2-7	CASSRLGDRGYEQYF	TGCGCCAGCAGCCGGCTAGGGGACAGGGGATACGAGCAGTACTTC
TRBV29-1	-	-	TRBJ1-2	CSVERGWNYGYTF	TGCAGCGTTGAAAGGGGGTGGAACTATGGCTACACCTTC
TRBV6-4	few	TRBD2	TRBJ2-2	CASSDSQRGDTGELFF	TGTGCCAGCAGTGACTCCCAGCGGGGCGACACCGGGGAGCTGTTTTTT
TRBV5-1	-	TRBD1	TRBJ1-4	CASSFLGRQGAEKLFF	TGCGCCAGCAGCTTTTTAGGTCGACAGGGAGCTGAAAAACTGTTTTTT
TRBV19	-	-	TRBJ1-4	CASSMTGSPNEKLFF	TGTGCCAGTAGTATGACAGGCTCCCCTAATGAAAAACTGTTTTTT
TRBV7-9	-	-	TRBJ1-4	CASSLEVPGVLFF	TGTGCCAGCAGCTTAGAGGTGCCGGGGGTGCTGTTTTTT
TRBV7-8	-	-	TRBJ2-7	CASSLASTHEQYF	TGTGCCAGCAGCTTAGCGAGCACCCACGAGCAGTACTTC
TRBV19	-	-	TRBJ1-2	CASSHARGDGYTF	TGTGCCAGTAGTCATGCCAGGGGCGATGGCTACACCTTC
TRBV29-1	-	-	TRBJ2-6	CSGYTGANVLTF	TGCAGCGGATACACTGGGGCCAACGTCCTGACTTTC
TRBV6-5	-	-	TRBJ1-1	CASSYKSGGSTEAFF	TGTGCCAGCAGTTACAAATCGGGTGGGAGCACTGAAGCTTTCTTT
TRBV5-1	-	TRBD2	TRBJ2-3	CASSLERGGPDTQYF	TGCGCCAGCAGCTTAGAGCGGGGGGGCCCGGATACGCAGTATTTT
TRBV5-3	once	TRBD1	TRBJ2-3	CARSSDRGDTDTQYF	TGTGCCAGAAGCTCCGACAGGGGCGACACAGATACGCAGTATTTT
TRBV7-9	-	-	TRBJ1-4	CASSLAPVATNEKLFF	TGTGCCAGCAGCTTAGCCCCAGTCGCAACTAATGAAAAACTGTTTTTT
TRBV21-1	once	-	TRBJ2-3	CASSQAKDRTDTQYF	TGTGCCAGCAGCCAAGCTAAGGACAGGACAGATACGCAGTATTTT
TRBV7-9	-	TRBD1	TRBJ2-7	CASSPGQGAYEQYF	TGTGCCAGCAGCCCCGGACAGGGGGCTTACGAGCAGTACTTC
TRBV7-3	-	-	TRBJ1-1	CASSLLAGTEAFF	TGTGCCAGCAGCTTATTGGCAGGGACTGAAGCTTTCTTT
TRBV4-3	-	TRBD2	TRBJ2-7	CASSQESTSPHEQYF	TGCGCCAGCAGCCAAGAGTCGACTAGCCCCCACGAGCAGTACTTC
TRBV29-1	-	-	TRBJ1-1	CSTGEGDTEAFF	TGCAGCACGGGGGAGGGTGACACTGAAGCTTTCTTT
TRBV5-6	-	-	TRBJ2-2	CASSLATGELFF	TGTGCCAGCAGCTTGGCGACCGGGGAGCTGTTTTTT